One TCR beta chain is described in this entry. Antigen specificity is unknown. The data belong to a study of long-term antiretroviral therapy in people with HIV. General study findings and limits: Drawn between the mid-2000s and the late 2010s, the blood was possibly obtained under older ART regimens.

Runs used v3.0 of the immunoSEQ assay and were done at survey level. Libraries were prepared by immunoSEQ multiplex PCR; TCRdb keeps only in-frame clonotypes and omits some of them. The sample holds more than 20,000 clones, 85% seen once. V was clipped by 4 bases and J by 8 bases, with 14 bases between them. The CDR3 is 13 residues long. The germline V gene encodes CDR1 MDHEN and CDR2 SYDVKM. This sequence originates from a man younger than 30 with HIV. This chain links TRBV28 with TRBJ1-2; D remains ambiguous. The specimen was unsorted PBMCs, collected roughly 4 years after starting antiretroviral therapy. The CDR3 sequence: CASSSRRFVGYTF. DNA of the CDR3: TGTGCCAGCAGTTCGAGACGGTTCGTGGGCTACACCTTC.